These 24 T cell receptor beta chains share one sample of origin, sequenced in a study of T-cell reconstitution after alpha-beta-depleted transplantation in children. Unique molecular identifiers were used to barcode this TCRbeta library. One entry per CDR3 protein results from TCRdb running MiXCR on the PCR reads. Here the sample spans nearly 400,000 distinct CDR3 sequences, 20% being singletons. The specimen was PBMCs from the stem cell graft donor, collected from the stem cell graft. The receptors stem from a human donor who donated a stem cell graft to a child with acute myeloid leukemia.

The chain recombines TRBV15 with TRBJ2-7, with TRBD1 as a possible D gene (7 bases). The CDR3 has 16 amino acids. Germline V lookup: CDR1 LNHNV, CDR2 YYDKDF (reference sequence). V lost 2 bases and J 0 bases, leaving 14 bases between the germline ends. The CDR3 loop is CATSRPGGQSSYEQYF. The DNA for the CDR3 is TGTGCCACCAGCAGACCCGGGGGACAGAGCTCCTACGAGCAGTACTTC.

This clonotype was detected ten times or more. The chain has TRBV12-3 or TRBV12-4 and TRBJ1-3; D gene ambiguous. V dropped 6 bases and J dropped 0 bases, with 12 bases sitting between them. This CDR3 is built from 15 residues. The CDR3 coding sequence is TGTGCCAGCAGCCTTCTCATCCGCTCTGGAAACACCATATATTTT. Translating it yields CASSLLIRSGNTIYF.

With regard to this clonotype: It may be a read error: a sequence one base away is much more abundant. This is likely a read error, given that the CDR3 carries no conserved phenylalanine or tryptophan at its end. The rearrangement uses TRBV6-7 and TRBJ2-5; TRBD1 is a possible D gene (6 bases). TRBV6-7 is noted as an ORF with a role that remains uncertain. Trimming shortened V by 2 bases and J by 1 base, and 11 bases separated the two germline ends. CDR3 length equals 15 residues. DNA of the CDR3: TGTGCCAGCAGTTACGGCGACAGGACCCAAGAGACCCAGTACTGC. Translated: CASSYGDRTQETQYC.

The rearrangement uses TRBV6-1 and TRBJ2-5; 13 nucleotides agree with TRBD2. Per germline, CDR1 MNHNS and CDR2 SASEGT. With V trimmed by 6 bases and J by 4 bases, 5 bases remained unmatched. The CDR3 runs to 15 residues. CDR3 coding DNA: TGTGCCAGCAGCCAGACTAGCGGGAGGTCAGAGACCCAGTACTTC. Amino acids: CASSQTSGRSETQYF.

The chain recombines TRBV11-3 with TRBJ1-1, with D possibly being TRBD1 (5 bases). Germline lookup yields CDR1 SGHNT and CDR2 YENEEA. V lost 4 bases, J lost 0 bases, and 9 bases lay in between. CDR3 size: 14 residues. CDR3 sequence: CASSSRTLNTEAFF. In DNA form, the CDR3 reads TGTGCCAGCAGCTCCCGGACACTGAACACTGAAGCTTTCTTT.

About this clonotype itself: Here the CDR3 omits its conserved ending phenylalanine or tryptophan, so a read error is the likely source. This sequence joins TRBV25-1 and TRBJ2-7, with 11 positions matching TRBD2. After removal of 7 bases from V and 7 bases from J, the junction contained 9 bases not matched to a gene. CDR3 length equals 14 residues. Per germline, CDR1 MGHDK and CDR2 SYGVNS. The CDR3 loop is CASTTSGTLGEQYL. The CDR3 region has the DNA TGTGCCAGCACGACTAGCGGGACACTGGGGGAGCAGTACCTC.

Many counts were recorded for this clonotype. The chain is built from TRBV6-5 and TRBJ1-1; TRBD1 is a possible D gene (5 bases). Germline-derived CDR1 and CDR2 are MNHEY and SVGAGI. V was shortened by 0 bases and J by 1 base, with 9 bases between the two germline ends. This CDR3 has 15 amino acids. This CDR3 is CASSYSVRGNTEAFF. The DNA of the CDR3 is TGTGCCAGCAGTTACTCGGTTAGGGGGAACACTGAAGCTTTCTTT.

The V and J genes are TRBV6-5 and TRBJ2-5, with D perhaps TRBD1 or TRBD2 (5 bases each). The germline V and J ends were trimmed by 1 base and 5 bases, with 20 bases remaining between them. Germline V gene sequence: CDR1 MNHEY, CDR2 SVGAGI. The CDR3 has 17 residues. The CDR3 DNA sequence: TGTGCCAGCAGTTACTATCCCCATGGGGCTCGAGGGGAGACCCAGTACTTC. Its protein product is CASSYYPHGARGETQYF.

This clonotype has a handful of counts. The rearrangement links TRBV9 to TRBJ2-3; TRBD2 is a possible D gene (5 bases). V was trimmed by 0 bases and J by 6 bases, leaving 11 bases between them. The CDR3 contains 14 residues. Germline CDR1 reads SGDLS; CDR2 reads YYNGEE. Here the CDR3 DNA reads TGTGCCAGCAGCGTAGCGTCATTAGCGGATACGCAGTATTTT. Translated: CASSVASLADTQYF.

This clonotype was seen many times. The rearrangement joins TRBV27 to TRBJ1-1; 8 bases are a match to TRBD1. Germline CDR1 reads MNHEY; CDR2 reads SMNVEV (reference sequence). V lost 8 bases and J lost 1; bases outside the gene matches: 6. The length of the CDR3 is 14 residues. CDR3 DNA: TGTGCCAGCGGACAGGGACAGACGAACACTGAAGCTTTCTTT. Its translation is CASGQGQTNTEAFF.

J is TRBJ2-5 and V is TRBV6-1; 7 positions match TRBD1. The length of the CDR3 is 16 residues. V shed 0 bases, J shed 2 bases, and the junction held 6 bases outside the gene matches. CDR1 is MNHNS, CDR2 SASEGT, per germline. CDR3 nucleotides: TGTGCCAGCAGTGAAGCGCCGAGGGGGCCGCAAGAGACCCAGTACTTC. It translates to CASSEAPRGPQETQYF.

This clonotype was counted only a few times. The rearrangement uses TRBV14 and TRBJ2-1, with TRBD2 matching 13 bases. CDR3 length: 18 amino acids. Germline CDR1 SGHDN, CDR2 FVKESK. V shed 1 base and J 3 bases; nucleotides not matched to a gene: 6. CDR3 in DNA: TGTGCCAGCAGCCAAGTTTGGACTAGCGGGAGTCGCTACAATGAGCAGTTCTTC. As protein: CASSQVWTSGSRYNEQFF. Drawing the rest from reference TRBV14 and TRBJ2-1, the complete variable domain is EAGVTQFPSHSVIEKGQTVTLRCDPISGHDNLYWYRRVMGKEIKFLLHFVKESKQDESGMPNNRFLAERTGGTYSTLKVQPAELEDSGVYFCASSQVWTSGSRYNEQFFGPGTRLTVL.

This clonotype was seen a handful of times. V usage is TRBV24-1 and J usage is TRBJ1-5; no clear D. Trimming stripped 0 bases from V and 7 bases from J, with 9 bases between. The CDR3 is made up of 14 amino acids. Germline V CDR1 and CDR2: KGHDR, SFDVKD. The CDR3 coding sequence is TGTGCCACCAGTGATTTGAGTTCGGAACAGCCCCAGCATTTT. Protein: CATSDLSSEQPQHF.

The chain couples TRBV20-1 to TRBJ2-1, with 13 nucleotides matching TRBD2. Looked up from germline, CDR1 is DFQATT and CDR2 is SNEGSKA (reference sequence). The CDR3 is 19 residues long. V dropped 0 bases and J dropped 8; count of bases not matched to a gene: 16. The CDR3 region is CSARDQSGLAGVQWDEQFF. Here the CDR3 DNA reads TGCAGTGCTAGAGATCAAAGTGGACTAGCGGGAGTCCAGTGGGATGAGCAGTTCTTC.

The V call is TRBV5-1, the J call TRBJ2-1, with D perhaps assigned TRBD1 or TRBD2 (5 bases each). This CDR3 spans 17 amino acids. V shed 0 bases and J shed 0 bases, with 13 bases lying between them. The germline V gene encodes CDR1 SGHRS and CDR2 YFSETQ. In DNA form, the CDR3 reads TGCGCCAGCAGCTTGGGGGGACGGCCGAGCTCCTACAATGAGCAGTTCTTC. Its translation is CASSLGGRPSSYNEQFF.

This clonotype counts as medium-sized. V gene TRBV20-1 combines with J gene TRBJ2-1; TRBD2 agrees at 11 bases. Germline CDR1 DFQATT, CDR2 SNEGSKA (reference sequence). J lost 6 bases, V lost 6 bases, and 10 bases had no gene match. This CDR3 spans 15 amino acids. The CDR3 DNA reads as TGCAGTGCCATCCTTCCGGGACTAGCGGTCAATGAGCAGTTCTTC. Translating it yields CSAILPGLAVNEQFF.

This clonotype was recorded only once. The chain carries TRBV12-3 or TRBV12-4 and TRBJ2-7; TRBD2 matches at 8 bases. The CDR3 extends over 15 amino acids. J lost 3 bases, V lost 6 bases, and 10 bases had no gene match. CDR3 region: CASSPHSGTNYEQYF. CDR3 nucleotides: TGTGCCAGCAGCCCCCATAGCGGGACCAACTACGAGCAGTACTTC.

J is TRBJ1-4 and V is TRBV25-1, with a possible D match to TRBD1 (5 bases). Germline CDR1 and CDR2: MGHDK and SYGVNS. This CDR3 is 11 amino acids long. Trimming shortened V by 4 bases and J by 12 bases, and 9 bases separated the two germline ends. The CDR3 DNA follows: TGTGCCAGCAGTGGGGGGATTGAACTGTTTTTT. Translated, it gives CASSGGIELFF.

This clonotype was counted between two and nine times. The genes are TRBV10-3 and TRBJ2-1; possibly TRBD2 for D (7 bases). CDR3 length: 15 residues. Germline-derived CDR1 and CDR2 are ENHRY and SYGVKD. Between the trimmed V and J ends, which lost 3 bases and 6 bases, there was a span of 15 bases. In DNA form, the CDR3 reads TGTGCCATCAGTGAACACAGGGAGGGTGCCAATGAGCAGTTCTTC. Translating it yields CAISEHREGANEQFF.

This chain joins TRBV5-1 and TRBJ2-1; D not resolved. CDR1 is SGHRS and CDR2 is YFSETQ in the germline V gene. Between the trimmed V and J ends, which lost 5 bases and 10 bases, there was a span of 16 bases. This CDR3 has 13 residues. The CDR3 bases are TGCGCCAGCAGGGGTGTAGACAAAAGGGAGCAGTTCTTC. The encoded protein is CASRGVDKREQFF.

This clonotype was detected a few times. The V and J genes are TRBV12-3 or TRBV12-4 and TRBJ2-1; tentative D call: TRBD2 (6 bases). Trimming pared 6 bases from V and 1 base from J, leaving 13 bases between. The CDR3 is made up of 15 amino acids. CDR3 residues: CASSILAISYNEQFF. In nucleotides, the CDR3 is TGTGCCAGCAGCATACTAGCTATTTCCTACAATGAGCAGTTCTTC.

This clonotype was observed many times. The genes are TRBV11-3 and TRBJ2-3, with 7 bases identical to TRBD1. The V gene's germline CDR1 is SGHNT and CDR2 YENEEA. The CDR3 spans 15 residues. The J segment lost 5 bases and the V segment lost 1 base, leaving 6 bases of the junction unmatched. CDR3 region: CASSLAGQTRDTQYF. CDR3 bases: TGTGCCAGCAGCTTAGCGGGACAGACTCGAGATACGCAGTATTTT.

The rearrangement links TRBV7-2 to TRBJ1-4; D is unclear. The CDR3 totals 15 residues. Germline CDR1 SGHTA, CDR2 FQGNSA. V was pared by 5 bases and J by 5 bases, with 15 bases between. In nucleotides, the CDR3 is TGTGCCAGCAGCCTAAGCCGGGATCCCAATGAAAAACTGTTTTTT. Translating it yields CASSLSRDPNEKLFF.

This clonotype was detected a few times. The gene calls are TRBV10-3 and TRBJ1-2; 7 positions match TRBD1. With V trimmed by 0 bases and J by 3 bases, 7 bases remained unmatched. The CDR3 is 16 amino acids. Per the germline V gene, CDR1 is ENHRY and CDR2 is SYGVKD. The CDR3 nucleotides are TGTGCCATCAGTGAGTCAAGGGAACAGGGGTACTATGGCTACACCTTC. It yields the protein CAISESREQGYYGYTF.